The entry below describes one T cell receptor beta chain. What it recognizes is unknown. The data derive from a study of cytomegalovirus exposure and HLA in healthy donors. Study-wide points: TCR beta chains numbering some 150 were designated cytomegalovirus-associated.

TCRdb's table, derived via immunoSEQ multiplex PCR, lists solely in-frame clones and lacks some. The table lists under 110,000 clones, 88% of them singletons, with more than 1.5% in the top ten. V dropped 8 bases and J dropped 4 bases, with 13 bases sitting between them. CDR3 length: 13 residues. The germline gives CDR1 MNHNS, CDR2 SASEGT. Sequencing input: PBMCs. The origin of this receptor is a young woman in good health and CMV-seropositive. This rearrangement joins TRBV6-1 to TRBJ2-3, with D unresolved. CDR3 loop: CASGPWNPDTQYF. Here the CDR3 DNA reads TGTGCCAGCGGGCCGTGGAACCCAGATACGCAGTATTTT.